The clone carrying this T cell receptor beta chain was found a few times. The data originate from a study of control samples from healthy donors and cancer patients. With 3 bases clipped from V and 6 bases from J, the junction kept 12 bases outside the gene matches. The germline CDR1 and CDR2 sequences are MGHRA and YSYEKL. This CDR3 has 19 residues. Produced via immunoSEQ multiplex PCR; TCRdb's table is partial and in-frame only. The sample carries more than 150,000 clones, 90% to 95% recorded once. This chain uses TRBV4-1 with TRBJ2-1; 15 bases match TRBD2. The receptor's source is a woman in her 30s in good health. The sample taken for sequencing was blood. The CDR3 DNA reads as TGCGCCAGCAGCCACCCCGGACTAGCGGGAGGGCCAGGTATCAATGAGCAGTTCTTC. Residues: CASSHPGLAGGPGINEQFF.